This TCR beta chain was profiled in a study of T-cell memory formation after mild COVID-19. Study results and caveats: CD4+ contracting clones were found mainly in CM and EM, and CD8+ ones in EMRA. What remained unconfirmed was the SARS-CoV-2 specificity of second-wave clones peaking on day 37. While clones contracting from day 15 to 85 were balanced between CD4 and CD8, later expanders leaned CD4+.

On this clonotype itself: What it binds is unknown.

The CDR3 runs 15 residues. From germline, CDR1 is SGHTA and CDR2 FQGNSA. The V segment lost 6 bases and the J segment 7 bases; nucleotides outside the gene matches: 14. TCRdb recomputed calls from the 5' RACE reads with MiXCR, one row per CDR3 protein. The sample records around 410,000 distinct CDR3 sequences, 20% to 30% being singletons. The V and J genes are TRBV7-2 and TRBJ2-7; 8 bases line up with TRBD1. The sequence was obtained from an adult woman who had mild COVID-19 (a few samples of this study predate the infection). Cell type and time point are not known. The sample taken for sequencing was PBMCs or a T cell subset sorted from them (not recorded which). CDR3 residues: CASSSRTGTVGEQYF. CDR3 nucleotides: TGTGCCAGCAGTTCCAGGACAGGGACAGTGGGTGAGCAGTACTTC.